This T cell receptor (beta chain) was sequenced for a study of T-cell reconstitution after alpha-beta-depleted transplantation in children. This clonotype was found a few times. Unique molecular identifiers were built into the TCRbeta library. TCRdb processed the PCR reads anew with MiXCR; each CDR3 protein has one entry. The sample gives about 500,000 distinct CDR3 sequences, around a third of which show up once; less than 2.5% is in the top ten. Sequencing used PBMCs from the stem cell graft donor, obtained from the stem cell graft. The source of this sequence is a human donor who donated a stem cell graft to a child with aplastic anemia.

Written as DNA, the CDR3 is TGTGCCAGCAGCTTGGAGAGGTTAACGGGGGATACGCAGTATTTT. Its protein is CASSLERLTGDTQYF. The rearrangement uses TRBV7-2 and TRBJ2-3; D is possibly TRBD2 (5 bases). CDR1 SGHTA and CDR2 FQGNSA come from the germline V gene. The V end was cut by 3 bases, the J end by 6 bases, with 16 bases between. The CDR3 has 15 residues.